The source of this T cell receptor (gamma chain) is a study of intestinal T cells in coeliac disease (TCRdb year 2020). Concerning the study at large: In the TRG cohort, coeliac patients were much younger than controls, with a mean age of 16.0 years compared with about 56 years. A second, larger TCR-gamma (TRG) cohort comprised duodenal biopsies from around 35 coeliac disease patients and some 21 non-coeliac controls. The TCR-delta (TRD) cohort comprised duodenal biopsies from around eleven coeliac disease patients and around eleven non-coeliac controls.

For each case, genomic DNA was extracted from ten 5-um FFPE scrolls with the QIAamp DNA FFPE tissue kit. To test whether coeliac disease could be classified from the TCR repertoire, the study used duodenal biopsies that were formalin-fixed paraffin-embedded, fully anonymised, and surplus to diagnostic needs. Trimming accounts for 9 bases at V and 5 bases at J, while the number of junction bases matched to no gene is 10. The germline V gene encodes CDR1 EGSNGY and CDR2 YDSYNSKV. Inclusive of the bounding cysteine and phenylalanine, the CDR3 is 12 residues long. CDR3 DNA only is kept here, 36 bases in frame from base 1. General conclusions and limits of the study: Repeated CDR3 amino acid sequences could not be distinguished from PCR duplicates. All 22 biopsies in training were correctly classified by TRD kmer-based clustering, and a leave-one-out accuracy of roughly 91% was reported. FFPE-derived DNA was found to be relatively degraded, and loss of a proportion of TCR sequences in each sample was likely caused by this degradation. Coeliac and control groups differed significantly in age, although an age-split analysis did not yield significant classification. Clustering based on TRG put most of the 54 biopsies (94.4%) in the right class, and the reported leave-one-out accuracy was approximately 87%.

Library construction relied on multiplex PCR. Data came from an Ion Torrent PGM. The LymphoTrack kit, which has primers carrying Illumina adapters, was used to amplify TRG repertoires from around 200 ng of biopsy DNA. TRG amplicons were purified with AMPure XP beads, quantified on a 2100 Bioanalyzer, and pooled equimolarly. An Ion PGM instrument was used to sequence the TRG libraries. Under the source paper's analysis protocol: Using FastX, any read was removed if more than 10% of its nucleotides had quality scores below the third quartile calculated per patient. Reads were aligned with IMGT/HighV-QUEST to assign V, D and J genes, identify CDR3 regions and assess functionality. Sequences were converted to amino acids, and every sequence predicted to be non-functional was removed. CDR3s were split into kmers, with and without positional annotation; kmer frequencies underwent PCA, and samples were clustered using all 1023 combinations of PCs 1-10. Classification was validated by leave-one-out cross-validation, in which parameters were re-optimised on the remaining samples each time. Shannon diversity was calculated with the vegan R package from repeated random subsamples, each the size of the lowest read count. Clonotypes were called again by TCRdb from the public reads via CATT, and duplicate nucleotide sequences were then merged into one entry. The V and J calls and clone size come from TCRdb's table, not from the authors' own analysis. The sample table holds over a thousand gamma-chain clones, of which less than 60% were seen once. Clones ranked in the top ten supply about 5.4% of the sample.

About this clone itself: Its cognate antigen has yet to be identified. Qualities for individual bases were not recorded, and no much larger clone is one base off.

The TCR was taken from a human donor with celiac disease. Sample: a duodenal biopsy. Recombination connected TRGV2 to TRGJ1 or TRGJ2. The CDR3 amino acid sequence is: CATKVPDYKKLF. The nucleotides are TGTGCCACCAAAGTCCCCGATTATAAGAAACTCTTT.